Each of the 5 T cell receptor beta chains below was sequenced from the same sample in a study of blood T cell repertoires in COVID-19. The protocol was immunoSEQ multiplex PCR, while the TCRdb copy is restricted to in-frame clones and leaves out a portion. This sample has tens of thousands of clones; more than 75% occur once, and the top ten carry about 9.4%. Sample: peripheral blood. The receptors originated from a man between 60 and 75 years old with acute or convalescent COVID-19.

The chain combines TRBV12-3 or TRBV12-4 with TRBJ1-2, with a possible D match to TRBD1 (5 bases). The CDR3 sequence is 13 residues long. The ends were cut back, 3 bases at V and 3 bases at J, with 8 bases in the middle. The CDR3 region has the DNA TGTGCCAGCAGTTTCGGGGGGGACTATGGCTACACCTTC. Protein: CASSFGGDYGYTF.

The sample holds one count of this clone. V usage is TRBV19 and J usage is TRBJ1-5, with 8 bases matching TRBD1. The CDR3 sequence is 14 residues long. The J segment lost 6 bases and the V segment lost 7 bases, leaving 8 bases of the junction unmatched. Per the germline V gene, CDR1 is LNHDA and CDR2 is SQIVND (reference sequence). CDR3 loop: CASKFQGAAQPQHF. CDR3 coding DNA: TGTGCCAGTAAATTCCAGGGGGCGGCTCAGCCCCAGCATTTT.

This chain links TRBV5-1 with TRBJ2-3; TRBD2 aligns across 9 bases. The germline gives CDR1 SGHRS, CDR2 YFSETQ. The CDR3 length is 14 residues. V shed 3 bases and J 5 bases; nucleotides not matched to a gene: 4. CDR3 DNA: TGCGCCAGCAGCTCCGTAGCGGGAGAAGATACGCAGTATTTT. Amino acid sequence: CASSSVAGEDTQYF.

The V call is TRBV12-5, the J call TRBJ2-1, with D uncertain. The CDR3 totals 11 residues. Germline V gene lookup returns CDR1 LGHNT and CDR2 FRNRAP. With 4 bases removed from V and 10 bases from J, the gap between germline ends came to 8 bases. This CDR3 is CASGSRTEQFF. The CDR3 coding sequence is TGTGCTAGTGGTTCTAGAACCGAGCAGTTCTTC. The variable domain in full, completed from reference TRBV12-5 and TRBJ2-1, reads DARVTQTPRHKVTEMGQEVTMRCQPILGHNTVFWYRQTMMQGLELLAYFRNRAPLDDSGMPKDRFSAEMPDATLATLKIQPSEPRDSAVYFCASGSRTEQFFGPGTRLTVL.

V is TRBV27 and J is TRBJ1-6; no clear D. The CDR3 is 12 residues long. Germline V gives CDR1 MNHEY, CDR2 SMNVEV (reference sequence). Deletions cut 5 bases from V and 11 bases from J, with 10 bases between. The CDR3 sequence: CASSPHLAPLHF. CDR3 nucleotide sequence: TGTGCCAGCAGTCCCCACTTGGCACCCCTCCACTTT.